What follows are 20 T cell receptor beta chains derived from one specimen sequenced in a study of blood T cell repertoires in COVID-19. TCRdb's copy holds only in-frame clones and misses some; the assay was immunoSEQ multiplex PCR. In the table there are 80,000 or so clones, under 85% of which are singletons. The sequenced sample consisted of peripheral blood. The receptors come from a human donor in a cohort sampled during active COVID-19.

The V call is TRBV18, the J call TRBJ2-1; 8 positions agree with TRBD1. The CDR3 runs 16 residues. V shed 1 base and J 5 bases; nucleotides not matched to a gene: 7. CDR1 and CDR2 (germline): KGHSH, LQKENI. CDR3 DNA sequence: TGTGCCAGCTCACCACAACCGGTGACAGGGGACAATGAGCAGTTCTTC. Amino acid sequence: CASSPQPVTGDNEQFF.

This clone was counted a few times. CDR3 DNA: TGTGCCAGCAGTCAGGGGGGACTTCCCTATGGCTACACCTTC. Encoded protein: CASSQGGLPYGYTF. The genes are TRBV27 and TRBJ1-2, with 7 bases fitting TRBD1. V dropped 5 bases and J dropped 4; count of bases not matched to a gene: 7. The CDR3 runs 14 residues. Germline assignment: CDR1 MNHEY and CDR2 SMNVEV (reference sequence).

The V call is TRBV12-3 or TRBV12-4, the J call TRBJ1-2; D remains ambiguous. The CDR3 has 13 amino acids. V lost 5 bases and J lost 2, with 9 bases in between. The CDR3: CASSLTENYGYTF. As DNA, the CDR3 is TGTGCCAGCAGTCTAACTGAAAACTATGGCTACACCTTC.

V is TRBV18 and J is TRBJ2-7; 8 bases line up with TRBD1. With V trimmed by 2 bases and J by 3 bases, 6 bases remained unmatched. This CDR3 contains 15 residues. In germline, CDR1 is KGHSH, CDR2 LQKENI. CDR3: CASSPVGDRGYEQYF. The CDR3 DNA reads as TGTGCCAGCTCACCAGTAGGTGACAGGGGCTACGAGCAGTACTTC.

This chain joins TRBV11-3 and TRBJ2-2, with TRBD1 as a possible D gene (6 bases). CDR1 SGHNT and CDR2 YENEEA come from the germline V gene. The CDR3 extends over 15 amino acids. Trimming took off 1 base at V and 4 bases at J, with 10 bases between the two ends. CDR3 bases: TGTGCCAGCAGCTTAGGGGGACAACTCACCGGGGAGCTGTTTTTT. Encoded protein: CASSLGGQLTGELFF.

This clone came up a few times. The chain couples TRBV6-6 to TRBJ2-7, with 13 nucleotides matching TRBD2. This CDR3 contains 15 residues. The germline V gene encodes CDR1 MNHNY and CDR2 SVGAGI (reference sequence). Trimming took 5 bases from V and 5 from J; bases not matched to a gene: 6. The chain's CDR3 is CASSTTGTSGNEQYF. CDR3 DNA: TGTGCCAGCAGTACTACCGGGACTAGCGGGAACGAGCAGTACTTC.

V gene TRBV10-3 combines with J gene TRBJ1-2; D not resolved. V was pared by 2 bases and J by 6 bases, with 7 bases between. This CDR3 contains 12 residues. The germline V gene encodes CDR1 ENHRY and CDR2 SYGVKD. The CDR3 sequence is CAISEGGNGYTF. The CDR3 bases are TGTGCCATCAGTGAGGGAGGGAATGGCTACACCTTC.

The table lists this clone with a few counts. V and J are TRBV15 and TRBJ2-2; D might be TRBD1 (5 bases). The V and J ends lost 0 bases and 3 bases respectively, with 11 bases between them. The CDR3 length is 16 residues. The germline V gene encodes CDR1 LNHNV and CDR2 YYDKDF (reference sequence). The CDR3 here is CATSRDPGPDTGELFF. DNA for the CDR3: TGTGCCACCAGCAGAGACCCAGGGCCGGACACCGGGGAGCTGTTTTTT.

V and J are TRBV7-2 and TRBJ2-5; 7 positions agree with TRBD1. Germline V gives CDR1 SGHTA, CDR2 FQGNSA. J lost 4 bases, V lost 4 bases, and 9 bases had no gene match. CDR3 size: 15 residues. The CDR3 bases are TGTGCCAGCAGCTCGGGACAGCCCGGAGGAGAGACCCAGTACTTC. It translates to CASSSGQPGGETQYF.

The chain has TRBV7-2 and TRBJ2-1; D possibly corresponds to TRBD1 (6 bases). Germline V lookup: CDR1 SGHTA, CDR2 FQGNSA. The CDR3 totals 14 residues. Trimming pared 10 bases from V and 0 bases from J, leaving 13 bases between. This CDR3 reads CATCRDNSYNEQFF. The DNA for the CDR3 is TGTGCCACCTGCCGGGACAACTCCTACAATGAGCAGTTCTTC.

The rearrangement joins TRBV5-6 to TRBJ2-3, with TRBD2 matching 7 bases. CDR3 length: 14 residues. The V and J ends lost 5 bases and 7 bases, in that order; junction bases with no gene match: 10. Per the germline V gene, CDR1 is SGHDT and CDR2 is YYEEEE. The CDR3 is CASSSGRARNTQYF. The CDR3 nucleotides read TGTGCCAGCAGTTCAGGGAGGGCGAGAAATACGCAGTATTTT.

This chain connects TRBV5-1 to TRBJ2-3; a possible D gene is TRBD1 (6 bases). CDR3 length: 14 residues. Trimming cost V 1 base and J 6 bases, with 12 bases left between them. Germline V lookup: CDR1 SGHRS, CDR2 YFSETQ. CDR3 sequence reads: CASSLLGAGDTQYF. The CDR3 DNA follows: TGCGCCAGCAGCTTGCTGGGGGCAGGGGATACGCAGTATTTT.

The chain combines TRBV10-2 with TRBJ1-1; D is perhaps TRBD1 (6 bases). The CDR3 spans 14 residues. Germline CDR1 is WSHSY and CDR2 is SAAADI. The V end lost 6 bases, the J end lost 1 base, and 12 bases lay between the germline ends. This chain's CDR3 is CASRGETGNTEAFF. The DNA for the CDR3 is TGCGCCAGCAGAGGTGAGACAGGGAACACTGAAGCTTTCTTT.

This clone qualifies as medium-sized. V gene TRBV6-4 combines with J gene TRBJ2-2, with D possibly TRBD2 on 6 matching bases. Germline loops: CDR1 MRHNA, CDR2 SNTAGT. The CDR3 is 14 residues long. The ends were cut back, 6 bases at V and 2 bases at J, with 10 bases in the middle. CDR3 nucleotides: TGTGCCAGCAGCATAGGGACTAACACCGGGGAGCTGTTTTTT. Amino acids: CASSIGTNTGELFF.

V is TRBV6-5 and J is TRBJ2-7; TRBD1 is a possible D gene (6 bases). Germline V CDR1 and CDR2: MNHEY, SVGAGI. The CDR3 is 15 amino acids. V gave up 7 bases and J gave up 7 bases, with 23 bases separating them. The CDR3 DNA reads TGTGCCAGCACGGACAGACAAGGAATTACGCGTGAGCAGTACTTC. It specifies CASTDRQGITREQYF.

The chain couples TRBV5-1 to TRBJ1-2; D gene ambiguous. The CDR3 contains 13 residues. Germline V CDR1 and CDR2: SGHRS, YFSETQ. With 5 bases removed from V and 3 bases from J, the gap between germline ends came to 11 bases. The CDR3 sequence is CASSPLYDYGYTF. DNA of the CDR3: TGCGCCAGCAGTCCCCTATACGACTATGGCTACACCTTC.

This chain links TRBV5-1 with TRBJ2-5, with 7 positions matching TRBD2. From germline, CDR1 is SGHRS and CDR2 YFSETQ. The ends lost 3 bases at V and 3 bases at J; junction bases unmatched: 5. The CDR3 consists of 14 residues. The CDR3 DNA is TGCGCCAGCAGCTCGGGGGGATTTGAAGAGACCCAGTACTTC. Encoded protein: CASSSGGFEETQYF. Looking up the rest from reference TRBV5-1 and TRBJ2-5 gives the full variable domain: KAGVTQTPRYLIKTRGQQVTLSCSPISGHRSVSWYQQTPGQGLQFLFEYFSETQRNKGNFPGRFSGRQFSNSRSEMNVSTLELGDSALYLCASSSGGFEETQYFGPGTRLLVL.

The J gene is TRBJ2-7, the V gene TRBV6-5; 9 bases align to TRBD1. The CDR3 has 14 residues. Germline assignment: CDR1 MNHEY and CDR2 SVGAGI. With V trimmed by 2 bases and J by 2 bases, 1 base remained unmatched. The CDR3 loop is CASSYGTGTYEQYF. The CDR3 DNA reads as TGTGCCAGCAGTTACGGGACAGGGACCTACGAGCAGTACTTC.

This chain connects TRBV30 to TRBJ2-7; 11 nucleotides agree with TRBD1. The germline gives CDR1 GTSNPN, CDR2 SVGIG (reference sequence). V gave up 0 bases and J gave up 7 bases; unmatched junction bases: 8. This CDR3 comprises 15 residues. The CDR3 loop reads CAWSVGGQGVREQYF. The CDR3 nucleotides read TGTGCCTGGAGTGTTGGGGGACAGGGGGTAAGGGAGCAGTACTTC. Complete variable domain (other parts from reference TRBV30 and TRBJ2-7): SQTIHQWPATLVQPVGSPLSLECTVEGTSNPNLYWYRQAAGRGLQLLFYSVGIGQISSEVPQNLSASRPQDRQFILSSKKLLLSDSGFYLCAWSVGGQGVREQYFGPGTRLTVT.

This chain joins TRBV7-2 and TRBJ2-1, with 13 bases matching TRBD2. J was trimmed by 7 bases and V by 6 bases; bases with no gene match: 6. This CDR3 region has 15 residues. Germline loops: CDR1 SGHTA, CDR2 FQGNSA. DNA for the CDR3: TGTGCCAGCAGGATTGGGACTAGCGGGAAGAATGAGCAGTTCTTC. Translated, it gives CASRIGTSGKNEQFF.